The source of this TCR beta chain is a study of OX40 agonist ivuxolimab in advanced cancers. Background on the study: Cancers in dose escalation were hepatocellular, melanoma, renal cell and head and neck.

CDR3 length equals 16 residues. V was clipped by 4 bases and J by 0 bases, with 13 bases between them. Germline V lookup: CDR1 LGHNA, CDR2 YNFKEQ. This clone was observed a few times. People who had autoimmune disease history or systemic immunosuppression were excluded. TCRdb's copy holds only in-frame clones and misses some; the assay was immunoSEQ multiplex PCR. This sample has some 41,000 clones; about 88% occur once, and the top ten carry about 13%. The TCR originated in an adult with an advanced solid tumor such as melanoma, head and neck, liver or kidney cancer. The chain employs TRBV4-2 and TRBJ1-5; TRBD1 is a possible D gene (6 bases). The source material was CD4+ or CD8+ T cells sorted from blood, sampled in a trial of the OX40 agonist ivuxolimab. The CDR3 sequence is CASSPEQGDSNQPQHF. For the CDR3, the DNA is TGTGCCAGCAGCCCTGAACAGGGAGATAGCAATCAGCCCCAGCATTTT.